This T cell receptor beta chain was captured in a study of blood T cell repertoires in COVID-19. The V gene's germline CDR1 is MGHRA and CDR2 YSYEKL. The J segment lost 4 bases and the V segment lost 3 bases, leaving 11 bases of the junction unmatched. The CDR3 length is 17 residues. Only in-frame clones appear in the TCRdb table, and some are missing; sequencing was by immunoSEQ multiplex PCR. The sample records roughly 80,000 clones, approximately 86% being singletons. Input material: peripheral blood. The chain carries TRBV4-1 and TRBJ2-3, with 9 nucleotides matching TRBD1. This TCR derives from a woman over 75 with acute or convalescent COVID-19. CDR3: CASSHTGTGNFADTQYF. CDR3 DNA sequence: TGCGCCAGCAGCCATACTGGGACAGGGAATTTCGCAGATACGCAGTATTTT.